The TCR beta chain under discussion was sequenced for a study of graft-versus-host responses after intestinal transplantation. This CDR3 is 15 amino acids long. Germline V gives CDR1 SNHLY, CDR2 FYNNEI. Deletions cut 2 bases from V and 1 base from J, with 11 bases between. Data came from immunoSEQ multiplex PCR; TCRdb stores just in-frame clones and leaves some out. The data show about 61,000 clones, with 85% to 95% seen just once and around 0.4% held by the top ten. For this clone: Its antigen is unidentified.

The receptor comes from a human donor who was the organ donor for an intestinal transplant. Source: unstimulated CD4+ T cells sorted from spleen or lymph node cells, taken before transplant. The chain links TRBV2 to TRBJ1-1; D might be TRBD1 (6 bases). The CDR3 DNA reads as TGTGCCAGCAGTGAAAGGGGGGGGCAGAACACTGAAGCTTTCTTT. This translates into CASSERGGQNTEAFF.